The rows below give T cell receptor beta chains drawn from one sample of a study of cytomegalovirus exposure and HLA in healthy donors. Only in-frame clones appear in the TCRdb table, and some are missing; sequencing was by immunoSEQ multiplex PCR. Here the sample spans over 65,000 clones, 79% being singletons. Sequenced material: PBMCs. These receptor sequences come from a middle-aged woman in good health and CMV-seropositive. Both conserved end residues are part of each CDR3. The D gene is left open where the match is weak. Clone size is given for some rows only: seen once, a few or many times, or a class if the clone is expanded.

DNA: TGCAGCGTTGAGAGTGTGCGAGGGCCCACCTACAATGAGCAGTTCTTC
CDR3: CSVESVRGPTYNEQFF
D: NA
J: TRBJ2-1
V: TRBV29-1
size: NA

DNA: TGTGCCAGCAGCTTGTTCCCGGGACTAGAAATTCATGAGCAGTTCTTC
CDR3: CASSLFPGLEIHEQFF
D: TRBD2
J: TRBJ2-1
V: TRBV7-2
size: NA

DNA: TGTGCCACCAGCAAGACAGGGGGCTACAATGAGCAGTTCTTC
CDR3: CATSKTGGYNEQFF
D: TRBD1
J: TRBJ2-1
V: TRBV15
size: NA

DNA: TGTGCCTGGAGTGTGGGGACTAGCGGGAGCGTGGATGAGCAGTTCTTC
CDR3: CAWSVGTSGSVDEQFF
D: TRBD2
J: TRBJ2-1
V: TRBV30
size: NA

DNA: TGCGCCAGCGGCCAGGGGAGGGCCTGGTCGGACACTGAAGCTTTCTTT
CDR3: CASGQGRAWSDTEAFF
D: NA
J: TRBJ1-1
V: TRBV23-1
size: NA

DNA: TGTGCCAGCAGCCTCGAACCGAGTTCTGGTCAGCCCCAGCATTTT
CDR3: CASSLEPSSGQPQHF
D: NA
J: TRBJ1-5
V: TRBV6-5
size: few

DNA: TGTGCCAGCAGCTTAGTTGTTACTAGCTTTACCTACGAGCAGTACTTC
CDR3: CASSLVVTSFTYEQYF
D: NA
J: TRBJ2-7
V: TRBV11-2
size: NA

DNA: TGTGCCAGCAGCGGACAGGGTAGTCCTTACGAGCAGTACTTC
CDR3: CASSGQGSPYEQYF
D: TRBD1
J: TRBJ2-7
V: TRBV9
size: NA

DNA: TGTGCCAGCAGCTCCGATCAGGCCCGGGAGCAGTACTTC
CDR3: CASSSDQAREQYF
D: NA
J: TRBJ2-5
V: TRBV5-4
size: NA

DNA: TGTGCCAGCAGGCCCGGGACTAGCGGGAGTGCGGACACCGGGGAGCTGTTTTTT
CDR3: CASRPGTSGSADTGELFF
D: TRBD2
J: TRBJ2-2
V: TRBV27
size: NA

DNA: TGTGCCAGTAGTATAGGAGGAGGGCACAATCAGCCCCAGCATTTT
CDR3: CASSIGGGHNQPQHF
D: NA
J: TRBJ1-5
V: TRBV19
size: once

DNA: TGTGCCAGCTCACCAGCGGCGGGAGTTGCCGGGGAGCTGTTTTTT
CDR3: CASSPAAGVAGELFF
D: TRBD2
J: TRBJ2-2
V: TRBV18
size: NA

DNA: TGTGCCAGCAGCTTAATTACAGGGCCGTCCTCCTACGAGCAGTACTTC
CDR3: CASSLITGPSSYEQYF
D: NA
J: TRBJ2-7
V: TRBV7-9
size: NA

DNA: TGTGCCAGCAGTGAATGGGACACCGTAAATGAGCAGTTCTTC
CDR3: CASSEWDTVNEQFF
D: NA
J: TRBJ2-1
V: TRBV6-1
size: few

DNA: TGTGCCAGCAGTTGGAGGATCTCTGGAAACACCATATATTTT
CDR3: CASSWRISGNTIYF
D: NA
J: TRBJ1-3
V: TRBV28
size: NA

DNA: TGTGCCAGCAGTATACAGGGGTACCAAGAGACCCAGTACTTC
CDR3: CASSIQGYQETQYF
D: TRBD1
J: TRBJ2-5
V: TRBV6-5
size: NA

DNA: TGTGCCAGCAGCTCCTCCGGCGGGGCCTACAATGAGCAGTTCTTC
CDR3: CASSSSGGAYNEQFF
D: NA
J: TRBJ2-1
V: TRBV7-2
size: NA

DNA: TGTGCCAGCAGTTTAGAGGCGCAGACCAGCTCTGGAAACACCATATATTTT
CDR3: CASSLEAQTSSGNTIYF
D: NA
J: TRBJ1-3
V: TRBV28
size: NA

DNA: TGTGCTACAGCACCCACTCCGGTTTCAGAGACCCAGTACTTC
CDR3: CATAPTPVSETQYF
D: NA
J: TRBJ2-5
V: TRBV27
size: NA

DNA: TGTGCCAGCAGCCCGCCCCGACTAGCGGGAGGGGGGTACGAGCAGTACTTC
CDR3: CASSPPRLAGGGYEQYF
D: TRBD2
J: TRBJ2-7
V: TRBV7-2
size: NA

DNA: TGTGCCAGCAGTTCAGAATACGAGCAGTACTTC
CDR3: CASSSEYEQYF
D: NA
J: TRBJ2-7
V: TRBV11-2
size: NA

DNA: TGTGCCAGCAGTTTAGATGGCAGGGGGCCAAATCAGCCCCAGCATTTT
CDR3: CASSLDGRGPNQPQHF
D: TRBD1
J: TRBJ1-5
V: TRBV28
size: NA

DNA: TGTGCCAGTAGTATAGGGGGAGGGGTAGCTTTCTTT
CDR3: CASSIGGGVAFF
D: NA
J: TRBJ1-1
V: TRBV19
size: NA

DNA: TGTGCCAGCAGCCCCCGGGGGAGTAACTATGGCTACACCTTC
CDR3: CASSPRGSNYGYTF
D: NA
J: TRBJ1-2
V: TRBV9
size: NA

DNA: TGTGCCAGTAGGACGACGGGACAGGGCGGAAACACCATATATTTT
CDR3: CASRTTGQGGNTIYF
D: TRBD1
J: TRBJ1-3
V: TRBV19
size: NA

DNA: TGTGCCAGCAGCGCCCGGGTTCCCACCGGGGAGCTGTTTTTT
CDR3: CASSARVPTGELFF
D: NA
J: TRBJ2-2
V: TRBV7-9
size: NA

DNA: TGTGCCAGCAGGGACAGTTCTAATTCACCCCTCCACTTT
CDR3: CASRDSSNSPLHF
D: NA
J: TRBJ1-6
V: TRBV2
size: NA

DNA: TGTGCCAGCAGCGTAGATGGAGGGGTACGAACTGAAGCTTTCTTT
CDR3: CASSVDGGVRTEAFF
D: NA
J: TRBJ1-1
V: TRBV9
size: NA

DNA: TGTGCCAGCTCACAACAGGGAAACTCCTACGAGCAGTACTTC
CDR3: CASSQQGNSYEQYF
D: NA
J: TRBJ2-7
V: TRBV18
size: NA

DNA: TGTTCCAGCAGCTTAGTAGGGGACGAGCAGTACTTC
CDR3: CSSSLVGDEQYF
D: NA
J: TRBJ2-7
V: TRBV7-9
size: NA

DNA: TGTGCCTGGAGTGTAACTCGGACACTACCCTACAATGAGCAGTTCTTC
CDR3: CAWSVTRTLPYNEQFF
D: NA
J: TRBJ2-1
V: TRBV30
size: NA

DNA: TGTGGCGTCAGGGGCTACGAGCAGTACTTC
CDR3: CGVRGYEQYF
D: NA
J: TRBJ2-7
V: TRBV28
size: NA

DNA: TGTGCCAGTTCCCAGGGGCCAGATACGCAGTATTTT
CDR3: CASSQGPDTQYF
D: NA
J: TRBJ2-3
V: TRBV2
size: NA

DNA: TGTGCCAGCAGTGAACTCCCGGGTGATGGCTACACCTTC
CDR3: CASSELPGDGYTF
D: NA
J: TRBJ1-2
V: TRBV6-1
size: NA

DNA: TGTGCCAGCAGCCTAACCGGGACTAGCAGCAATGAGCAGTTCTTC
CDR3: CASSLTGTSSNEQFF
D: TRBD2
J: TRBJ2-1
V: TRBV7-8
size: NA

DNA: TGTGCCAGCAGTCCCCGGTTTATGGACACTGAAGCTTTCTTT
CDR3: CASSPRFMDTEAFF
D: NA
J: TRBJ1-1
V: TRBV28
size: NA

DNA: TGTGCCAGCAGTTACTCTCGGACTAGCGGTGACTACGAGCAGTACTTC
CDR3: CASSYSRTSGDYEQYF
D: TRBD2
J: TRBJ2-7
V: TRBV6-5
size: NA

DNA: TGTGCCAGCAGCCAAGGACAGGGGAGCTGGTATGGCTACACCTTC
CDR3: CASSQGQGSWYGYTF
D: TRBD1
J: TRBJ1-2
V: TRBV4-2
size: NA

DNA: TGCGCCACCTCGGAGGGCACTAACTATGGCTACACCTTC
CDR3: CATSEGTNYGYTF
D: NA
J: TRBJ1-2
V: TRBV10-2
size: NA

DNA: TGTGCCAGCAGCTTGGACGGACAGGGGCGAGGCGATACGCAGTATTTT
CDR3: CASSLDGQGRGDTQYF
D: TRBD1
J: TRBJ2-3
V: TRBV5-4
size: NA

DNA: TGTGCCAGCAGCTCAGGGACTCGTGTCCAAGAGACCCAGTACTTC
CDR3: CASSSGTRVQETQYF
D: NA
J: TRBJ2-5
V: TRBV7-9
size: NA

DNA: TGTGCCAGCAGCTTATATTCCGCGGATACGCAGTATTTT
CDR3: CASSLYSADTQYF
D: NA
J: TRBJ2-3
V: TRBV7-6
size: NA

DNA: TGTGCCAGCGGTACGGCGGGAAGCACAGATACGCAGTATTTT
CDR3: CASGTAGSTDTQYF
D: NA
J: TRBJ2-3
V: TRBV9
size: few

DNA: TGTGCCAGCAGTGAACCAGATAACACTGAAGCTTTCTTT
CDR3: CASSEPDNTEAFF
D: NA
J: TRBJ1-1
V: TRBV2
size: NA

DNA: TGCGCCAGCAGCTTCCGGAAATTAACAAGCCCGGGCTACGAGCAGTACTTC
CDR3: CASSFRKLTSPGYEQYF
D: NA
J: TRBJ2-7
V: TRBV5-1
size: NA

DNA: TGCAGCGTTGAAGATCTGGGGACAGCTCAAAATTCTAACTATGGCTACACCTTC
CDR3: CSVEDLGTAQNSNYGYTF
D: TRBD1
J: TRBJ1-2
V: TRBV29-1
size: NA

DNA: TGTGCCAGCAGCTTAGGACAGAATAGCAATCAGCCCCAGCATTTT
CDR3: CASSLGQNSNQPQHF
D: NA
J: TRBJ1-5
V: TRBV9
size: NA

DNA: TGTGCCAGCAGCCAACAACTGCCTCCTGGAAACACCATATATTTT
CDR3: CASSQQLPPGNTIYF
D: NA
J: TRBJ1-3
V: TRBV14
size: NA

DNA: TGTGCCAGCAGTGATATTACTGGAAACACCATATATTTT
CDR3: CASSDITGNTIYF
D: NA
J: TRBJ1-3
V: TRBV6-1
size: NA

DNA: TGTGCCAGCAGCCAAGAGGGCGCAGGGGACCCTGAGCAGTTCTTC
CDR3: CASSQEGAGDPEQFF
D: NA
J: TRBJ2-1
V: TRBV14
size: NA

DNA: TGTGCCAGCGGGCGCGCAGGAGCGGATGAGCAGTTCTTC
CDR3: CASGRAGADEQFF
D: NA
J: TRBJ2-1
V: TRBV9
size: once

DNA: TGTGCCAGCTCACCACCAAGGCCTACGGGAATGCGGAACACTGAAGCTTTCTTT
CDR3: CASSPPRPTGMRNTEAFF
D: NA
J: TRBJ1-1
V: TRBV18
size: NA

DNA: TGTGCTAGCAGCTTAGCGCCCAACAACGAGCAGTACTTC
CDR3: CASSLAPNNEQYF
D: NA
J: TRBJ2-7
V: TRBV7-7
size: NA

DNA: TGTGCCAGCAGCCCCCAGGAAGTGGGCCTTTTGTTGTACAATGAGCAGTTCTTC
CDR3: CASSPQEVGLLLYNEQFF
D: NA
J: TRBJ2-1
V: TRBV9
size: NA

DNA: TGTGCCAGTAGGGAACAGGTGCTTGATGAAAAACTGTTTTTT
CDR3: CASREQVLDEKLFF
D: NA
J: TRBJ1-4
V: TRBV19
size: NA